This T cell receptor (beta chain) originates from a study of T cell repertoires in aging, cancer and after chemotherapy. General observations from the study: These repertoire data do not allow conclusions about immunological memory after chemotherapy.

TRB rearrangements spanning V, D and J were amplified using mixed TRB-A/B primers. From the multiplex PCR reads, TCRdb called clonotypes with MiXCR, one entry per CDR3 protein. The table includes about 4,500 distinct CDR3 sequences, under 70% detected once. In regard to this clonotype: Its target is unknown.

V dropped 1 base and J dropped 7; count of bases not matched to a gene: 4. CDR1 MNHNS and CDR2 SASEGT come from the germline V gene. This CDR3 has 14 residues. The template was genomic DNA from peripheral blood, not RNA. This receptor was identified in a human donor with a solid tumor. Specimen: blood. The rearrangement links TRBV6-1 to TRBJ2-7, with TRBD1 identical over 10 bases. DNA of the CDR3: TGTGCCAGCAGTGAAGGGACAGGGGGGGGTGAGCAGTACTTC. This translates into CASSEGTGGGEQYF.